A selection of T cell receptor beta chains follows, all from one sample in a study of T cell repertoires in cytomegalovirus infection. Antigens for these TCRs are unknown. From the reads, TCRdb called clonotypes with MiXCR, one entry per CDR3 protein. Among roughly 46,000 distinct CDR3 sequences listed, about a fifth were seen once. The sample in question was CD8+ T cells from cultured PBMCs, obtained from culture after CMV antigen stimulation. The receptors come from a human donor in good health (CMV status not recorded). Some clones in this sample may be carry-over from other donors' samples. Both conserved end residues are part of each CDR3. The D gene is left open where the match is weak. Clone size is shown for a subset of rows, as once, few, many or a class of expanded clone.

j_call d_call clone_size v_call cdr3_aa cdr3_nt
TRBJ2-1 . . TRBV25-1 CASSAAGLRPGDEQFF TGTGCCAGCAGTGCCGCGGGACTCCGCCCCGGCGATGAGCAGTTCTTC
TRBJ1-1 . many TRBV12-3/TRBV12-4 CASSLWVRDTEAFF TGTGCCAGCAGTTTATGGGTAAGGGACACTGAAGCTTTCTTT
TRBJ2-3 TRBD2 . TRBV28 CASSLLALAGGFTDTQYF TGTGCCAGCAGTTTATTAGCACTAGCGGGGGGATTCACAGATACGCAGTATTTT
TRBJ2-7 TRBD2 . TRBV7-9 CASSPGLAGGPDEQYF TGTGCCAGCAGCCCGGGACTAGCGGGAGGGCCCGACGAGCAGTACTTC
TRBJ1-1 . few TRBV27 CATHGGTEAFF TGTGCCACCCACGGGGGGACTGAAGCTTTCTTT
TRBJ2-1 TRBD2 . TRBV29-1 CSVEWTSHSPDEQFF TGCAGCGTTGAATGGACTAGCCATTCACCCGATGAGCAGTTCTTC
TRBJ2-3 TRBD2 few TRBV9 CASSAGERDSTDTQYF TGTGCCAGCAGCGCCGGCGAGCGGGATAGCACAGATACGCAGTATTTT
TRBJ2-7 TRBD1 few TRBV12-3/TRBV12-4 CASSYTGDAYEQYF TGTGCCAGCAGTTATACAGGGGATGCGTACGAGCAGTACTTC
TRBJ1-4 TRBD1 . TRBV27 CASSLSYRQGLEKLFF TGTGCCAGCAGTTTATCGTACCGACAGGGATTGGAAAAACTGTTTTTT
TRBJ2-1 . many TRBV7-9 CASSPGLGSSYNEQFF TGTGCCAGCAGCCCCGGTTTGGGGTCCTCCTACAATGAGCAGTTCTTC
TRBJ2-4 TRBD1 many TRBV6-2/TRBV6-3 CASRKTGFLAKNIQYF TGTGCCAGCAGAAAGACAGGGTTCCTAGCCAAAAACATTCAGTACTTC
TRBJ2-5 . many TRBV27 CASSPLVTGETQYF TGTGCCAGCAGTCCCCTGGTGACCGGAGAGACCCAGTACTTC
TRBJ2-7 . . TRBV11-3 CASSLRSYGGENYNEQYF TGTGCCAGCAGCTTACGTTCCTATGGAGGGGAAAACTACAATGAGCAGTACTTC
TRBJ2-7 . many TRBV11-3 CASSLSGGSGYEQYF TGTGCCAGCAGCTTATCCGGTGGTAGCGGCTACGAGCAGTACTTC
TRBJ2-5 . many TRBV12-3/TRBV12-4 CATLRGTIGQETQYF TGTGCCACCTTGAGAGGGACAATAGGGCAAGAGACCCAGTACTTC
TRBJ2-7 TRBD1 many TRBV20-1 CSARDRAYEQYF TGCAGTGCACGGGACAGGGCCTACGAGCAGTACTTC
TRBJ1-1 TRBD1 . TRBV11-1 CASSFSTGEAFF TGTGCCAGCAGCTTCTCGACAGGGGAAGCTTTCTTT
TRBJ2-3 TRBD2 . TRBV5-6 CASSFGTSGADTQYF TGTGCCAGCAGCTTCGGGACTAGCGGGGCAGATACGCAGTATTTT
TRBJ2-7 . . TRBV10-3 CAISEPQAGHEQYF TGTGCCATCAGTGAGCCCCAGGCAGGCCACGAGCAGTACTTC
TRBJ1-5 . . TRBV27 CASSRLNQPQHF TGTGCCAGCTCACGTCTGAATCAGCCCCAGCATTTT
TRBJ1-5 TRBD1 many TRBV7-3 CASRPGTGDLSNQPQHF TGTGCCAGCAGACCCGGGACAGGAGACCTTAGCAATCAGCCCCAGCATTTT
TRBJ2-1 TRBD1 many TRBV12-3/TRBV12-4 CASSLPGQGILRRFF TGTGCCAGCAGTTTACCGGGACAGGGCATACTAAGGCGGTTCTTC
TRBJ2-1 TRBD2 many TRBV4-3 CASSPQGPGTSGYNEQFF TGCGCCAGCAGCCCCCAGGGCCCCGGCACTAGCGGCTACAATGAGCAGTTCTTC
TRBJ2-4 TRBD2 many TRBV7-9 CASSSNTNMAGVKNIQYF TGTGCCAGCAGCTCCAACACCAATATGGCGGGGGTCAAAAACATTCAGTACTTC
TRBJ2-1 . many TRBV6-5 CASRPAAGEQFF TGTGCCAGCAGGCCTGCGGCGGGTGAGCAGTTCTTC
TRBJ2-7 . many TRBV13 CASSLESWEGDEVHEQYF TGTGCCAGCAGCTTAGAATCTTGGGAGGGGGACGAAGTCCACGAGCAGTACTTC
TRBJ1-1 . many TRBV30 CAWEGLMNTEAFF TGTGCCTGGGAGGGGCTGATGAACACTGAAGCTTTCTTT
TRBJ2-2 . many TRBV15 CATSRDYPGGIDTGELFF TGTGCCACCAGCAGAGATTATCCGGGCGGGATCGACACCGGGGAGCTGTTTTTT
TRBJ2-1 . few TRBV10-3 CAIGTGISGSPATYNEQFF TGTGCCATAGGGACAGGAATTAGCGGGAGCCCCGCTACCTACAATGAGCAGTTCTTC
TRBJ2-1 . many TRBV7-8 CASSLRWLAQRIEGPNEQFF TGTGCCAGCAGCTTAAGGTGGCTAGCGCAAAGGATCGAGGGTCCTAATGAGCAGTTCTTC
TRBJ2-5 . many TRBV7-9 CASSQGSGEETQYF TGTGCCAGCAGCCAGGGATCGGGTGAAGAGACCCAGTACTTC
TRBJ2-4 . few TRBV9 CASSVGGASGYIQYF TGTGCCAGCAGCGTAGGGGGCGCCTCCGGATACATTCAGTACTTC
TRBJ2-5 . . TRBV9 CASSVVEGARETQYF TGTGCCAGCAGCGTAGTGGAGGGGGCCAGGGAGACCCAGTACTTC
TRBJ2-1 TRBD2 few TRBV7-6 CASSPASGRAQGQFF TGTGCCAGCAGCCCCGCTAGCGGGAGGGCCCAGGGGCAGTTCTTC
TRBJ2-1 . many TRBV7-2 CASSRLGIQGHEQFF TGTGCCAGCAGCAGGTTAGGGATTCAGGGCCATGAGCAGTTCTTC
TRBJ2-5 . . TRBV27 CASGWGDSGETQYF TGTGCCAGCGGGTGGGGGGATTCCGGGGAGACCCAGTACTTC
TRBJ1-2 . many TRBV4-2 CASSQEGHRGYTF TGTGCCAGCAGCCAAGAGGGGCACCGAGGCTACACCTTC
TRBJ2-7 TRBD1 . TRBV19 CASSITGQNYEQYF TGTGCCAGTAGTATAACGGGACAGAACTACGAGCAGTACTTC
TRBJ1-1 . once TRBV6-2/TRBV6-3 CASTGAEAFF TGTGCCAGCACCGGGGCTGAAGCTTTCTTT
TRBJ2-7 . few TRBV7-2 CASSLGGGLADNYEQYF TGTGCCAGCAGCTTAGGGGGGGGGCTAGCGGATAACTACGAGCAGTACTTC
TRBJ2-3 TRBD2 . TRBV7-9 CASSFRRGQSGSLTDTQYF TGTGCCAGCAGCTTTCGCAGGGGCCAGAGCGGGAGTCTGACAGATACGCAGTATTTT
TRBJ2-2 . few TRBV7-7 CASSLGAGELFF TGTGCCAGCAGCTTAGGAGCCGGGGAGCTGTTTTTT
TRBJ2-1 . many TRBV27 CASSPTILVHEQFF TGTGCCAGCAGTCCCACTATACTAGTCCATGAGCAGTTCTTC
TRBJ2-7 TRBD2 . TRBV15 CATSTPRLAGGGGYEQYF TGTGCCACCAGCACTCCGAGACTAGCGGGGGGTGGCGGCTACGAGCAGTACTTC
TRBJ2-5 . few TRBV20-1 CSARKEGSLRETQYF TGCAGTGCTAGAAAAGAGGGAAGTTTGAGAGAGACCCAGTACTTC
TRBJ1-1 . many TRBV7-8 CASSLTSNTEAFF TGTGCCAGCAGCTTAACGTCGAACACTGAAGCTTTCTTT
TRBJ1-2 . . TRBV30 CAWTPQGLLYYGYTF TGTGCCTGGACGCCGCAGGGACTACTATACTATGGCTACACCTTC
TRBJ2-2 . many TRBV30 CAWSLAVAGELFF TGTGCCTGGAGTTTGGCTGTAGCCGGGGAGCTGTTTTTT
TRBJ1-5 TRBD1 . TRBV15 CATSRGTGNQPQHF TGTGCCACCAGCAGAGGGACAGGGAATCAGCCCCAGCATTTT
TRBJ1-1 . few TRBV29-1 CSVELGVNTEAFF TGCAGCGTTGAACTAGGGGTGAACACTGAAGCTTTCTTT
TRBJ1-3 . few TRBV18 CASSQDPGNTIYF TGTGCCAGCTCACAAGATCCTGGAAACACCATATATTTT
TRBJ1-1 . few TRBV7-8 CASSLARMNTEAFF TGTGCCAGCAGCTTAGCGCGAATGAACACTGAAGCTTTCTTT
TRBJ2-7 TRBD2 . TRBV11-2 CASSSDLAGGHYEQYF TGTGCCAGCAGCTCCGATCTAGCGGGGGGTCACTACGAGCAGTACTTC